What follows is one TCR beta chain and its context. Generated by immunoSEQ multiplex PCR, the TCRdb table keeps only in-frame clones and is missing some. This table holds about 16,000 clones, 88% found once. Germline V CDR1 and CDR2: SQVTM, ANQGSEA. V was shortened by 5 bases and J by 7 bases, with 15 bases between the two germline ends. The CDR3 extends over 14 amino acids. The data were taken from a study of blood T cell repertoires in COVID-19. This TCR derives from a human donor in a cohort sampled during active COVID-19. The sequencing sample was made of peripheral blood. This chain connects TRBV29-1 to TRBJ1-6, with D possibly TRBD1 on 6 matching bases. The CDR3 reads CSVRTDSLNSPLHF. Written as DNA, the CDR3 is TGCAGCGTTCGGACAGACTCCCTCAATTCACCCCTCCACTTT.